The entry that follows covers one T cell receptor (beta chain) sequence. Its antigen remains unknown. The data belong to a study of graft-versus-host responses after intestinal transplantation. In the study overall: Multivisceral, liver-intestinal, or isolated intestinal grafts went to recipients. Every recipient had anti-thymocyte globulin induction and around 3 years of tacrolimus plus steroids. Overall study findings and caveats: Investigators detected GvH clones in recipient marrow, with some emerging earlier in ileum or blood.

Profiled with immunoSEQ multiplex PCR; TCRdb holds only in-frame clones, not every one. The sample consists of some 100,000 clones, around 92% of them appearing once. V was trimmed by 7 bases and J by 6 bases, leaving 21 bases between them. From germline, CDR1 is MNHNY and CDR2 SVGAGI (reference sequence). This CDR3 has 15 amino acids. The sequence was obtained from a human donor who was the organ donor for an intestinal transplant. Here the sequenced sample was unstimulated CD8+ T cells sorted from spleen or lymph node cells, taken before transplant. J is TRBJ2-5 and V is TRBV6-6, with a possible D match to TRBD2 (6 bases). The CDR3 reads CASTPPGEGRQTQYF. As DNA, the CDR3 is TGTGCCAGCACCCCCCCCGGCGAGGGGAGGCAGACCCAGTACTTC.